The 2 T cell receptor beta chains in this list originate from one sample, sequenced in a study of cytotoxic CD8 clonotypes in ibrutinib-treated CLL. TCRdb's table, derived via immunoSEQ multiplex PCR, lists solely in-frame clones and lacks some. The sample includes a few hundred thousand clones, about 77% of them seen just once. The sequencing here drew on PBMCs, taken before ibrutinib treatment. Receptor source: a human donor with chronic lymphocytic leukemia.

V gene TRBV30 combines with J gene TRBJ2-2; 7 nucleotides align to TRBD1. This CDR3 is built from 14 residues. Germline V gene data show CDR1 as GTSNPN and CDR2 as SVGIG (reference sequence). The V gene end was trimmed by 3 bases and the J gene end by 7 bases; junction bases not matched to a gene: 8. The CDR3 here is CAWSGDRVIGELFF. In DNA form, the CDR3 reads TGTGCCTGGAGCGGCGACAGGGTTATCGGGGAGCTGTTTTTT. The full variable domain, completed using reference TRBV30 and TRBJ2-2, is SQTIHQWPATLVQPVGSPLSLECTVEGTSNPNLYWYRQAAGRGLQLLFYSVGIGQISSEVPQNLSASRPQDRQFILSSKKLLLSDSGFYLCAWSGDRVIGELFFGEGSRLTVL.

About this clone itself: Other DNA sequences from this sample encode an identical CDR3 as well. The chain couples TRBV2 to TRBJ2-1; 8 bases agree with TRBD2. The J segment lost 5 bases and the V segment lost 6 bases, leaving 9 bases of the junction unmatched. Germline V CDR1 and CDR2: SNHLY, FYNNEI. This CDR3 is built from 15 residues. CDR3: CASRAGTSGNNEQFF. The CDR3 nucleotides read TGTGCCAGCAGGGCGGGAACTAGCGGTAACAATGAGCAGTTCTTC.